The clone carrying this TCR beta chain turned up a few times. The antigen is unknown. The junction does not match germline at one end; this may be a read error. This same CDR3 is encoded by further DNA sequences in the sample. This PCR relied on a set of 60 Vbeta primers and 13 Jbeta primers. Clones were read by immunoSEQ multiplex PCR, and TCRdb kept only the in-frame ones, dropping some. The sample lists about 67,000 clones, roughly two thirds seen once, with just over 2% in the top ten. This sample was included in a study of cytomegalovirus exposure and HLA in healthy donors. Overall study results and limits: Most TCR beta V segments were productive about 87% or about 30% of the time in an earlier analysis.

The receptor was isolated from a woman aged 25 to 45 in good health and CMV-seronegative. Source material: PBMCs.

CDR3 sequence: CASKLEPAYEQYF. CDR3 DNA: TGTGCTAGCAAGCTAGAGCCGGCCTACGAGCAGTACTTC. This chain links TRBV7-8 with TRBJ2-7; D not resolved. Germline loops: CDR1 SGHVS, CDR2 FQNEAQ. This CDR3 is built from 13 residues.